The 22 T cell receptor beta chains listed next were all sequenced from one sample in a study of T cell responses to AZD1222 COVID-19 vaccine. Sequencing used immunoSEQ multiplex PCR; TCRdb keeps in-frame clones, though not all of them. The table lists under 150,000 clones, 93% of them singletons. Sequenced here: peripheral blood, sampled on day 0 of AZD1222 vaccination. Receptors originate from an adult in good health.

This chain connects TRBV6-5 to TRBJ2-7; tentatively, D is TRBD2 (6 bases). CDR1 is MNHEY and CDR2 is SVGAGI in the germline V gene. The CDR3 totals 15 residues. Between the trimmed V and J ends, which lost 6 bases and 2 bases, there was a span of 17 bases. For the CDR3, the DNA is TGTGCCAGCAGCCGGGAGTTCTACGGCCCCTACGAGCAGTACTTC. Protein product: CASSREFYGPYEQYF.

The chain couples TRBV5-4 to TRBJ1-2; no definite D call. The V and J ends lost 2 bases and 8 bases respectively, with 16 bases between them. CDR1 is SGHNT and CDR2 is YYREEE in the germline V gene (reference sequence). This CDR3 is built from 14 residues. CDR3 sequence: CASSFGGKSRGYTF. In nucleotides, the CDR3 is TGTGCCAGCAGCTTCGGCGGTAAAAGCAGGGGCTACACCTTC.

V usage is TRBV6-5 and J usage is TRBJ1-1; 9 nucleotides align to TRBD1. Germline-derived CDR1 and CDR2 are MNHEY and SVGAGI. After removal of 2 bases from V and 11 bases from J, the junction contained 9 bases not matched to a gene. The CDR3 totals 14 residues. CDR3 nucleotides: TGTGCCAGCAGTTACCGGGGACAGGGCGAGAGTGCTTTCTTT. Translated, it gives CASSYRGQGESAFF.

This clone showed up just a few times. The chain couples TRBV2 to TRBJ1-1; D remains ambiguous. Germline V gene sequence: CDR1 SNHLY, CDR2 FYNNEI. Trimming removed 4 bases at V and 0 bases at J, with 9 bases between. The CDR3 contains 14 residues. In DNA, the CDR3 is TGTGCCAGCAGTGTAACACCGATGAACACTGAAGCTTTCTTT. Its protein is CASSVTPMNTEAFF.

The CDR3 DNA is TGCGCCAGCAGCCTTACGGTAGGCTCCTACGAGCAGTACTTC. Residues: CASSLTVGSYEQYF. V and J are TRBV5-1 and TRBJ2-7, with D unresolved. Germline CDR1 and CDR2: SGHRS and YFSETQ. Trimming took 4 bases from V and 0 from J, leaving 11 bases between them. This CDR3 has 14 residues.

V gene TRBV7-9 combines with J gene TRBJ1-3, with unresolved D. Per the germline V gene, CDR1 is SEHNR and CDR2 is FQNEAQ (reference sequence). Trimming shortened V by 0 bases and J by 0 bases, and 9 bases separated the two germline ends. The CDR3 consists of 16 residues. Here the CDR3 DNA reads TGTGCCAGCAGCTTAGCGTCAGATAACTCTGGAAACACCATATATTTT. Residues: CASSLASDNSGNTIYF.

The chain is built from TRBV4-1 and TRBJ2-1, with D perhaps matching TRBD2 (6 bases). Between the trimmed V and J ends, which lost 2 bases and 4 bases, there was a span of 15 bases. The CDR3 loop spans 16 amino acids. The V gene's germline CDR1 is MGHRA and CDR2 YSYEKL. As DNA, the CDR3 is TGCGCCAGCAGCCAAATTTCGGGACTGATTTACAATGAGCAGTTCTTC. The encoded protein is CASSQISGLIYNEQFF.

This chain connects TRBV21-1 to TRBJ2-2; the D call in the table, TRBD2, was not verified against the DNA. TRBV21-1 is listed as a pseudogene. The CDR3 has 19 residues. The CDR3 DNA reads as TGTGCCAGCAGCAAAGCGCTCGTCAGACTAGCAGCGAACACCGGGGAGCTGTTTTTT. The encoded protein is CASSKALVRLAANTGELFF.

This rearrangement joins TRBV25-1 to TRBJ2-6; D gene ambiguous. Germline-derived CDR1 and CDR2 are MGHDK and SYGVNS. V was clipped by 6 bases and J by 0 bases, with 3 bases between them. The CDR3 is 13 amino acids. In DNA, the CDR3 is TGTGCCAGCAGAGGCTCTGGGGCCAACGTCCTGACTTTC. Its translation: CASRGSGANVLTF. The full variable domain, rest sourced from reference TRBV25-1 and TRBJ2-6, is EADIYQTPRYLVIGTGKKITLECSQTMGHDKMYWYQQDPGMELHLIHYSYGVNSTEKGDLSSESTVSRIRTEHFPLTLESARPSHTSQYLCASRGSGANVLTFGAGSRLTVL.

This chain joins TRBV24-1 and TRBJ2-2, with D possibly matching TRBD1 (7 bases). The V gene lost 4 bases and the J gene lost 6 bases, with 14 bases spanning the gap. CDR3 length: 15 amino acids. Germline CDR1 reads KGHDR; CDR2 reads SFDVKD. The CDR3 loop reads CATSDPGGRAGELFF. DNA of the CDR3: TGTGCCACCAGTGACCCAGGGGGGCGCGCCGGGGAGCTGTTTTTT.

In DNA form, the CDR3 reads TGTGCCAGCAGCACTCCCTACGAGCAGTACTTC. Translated: CASSTPYEQYF. The chain links TRBV7-2 to TRBJ2-7; D ambiguous. Germline CDR1 SGHTA, CDR2 FQGNSA. The CDR3 is 11 residues long. Trimming shortened V by 5 bases and J by 2 bases, and 4 bases separated the two germline ends.

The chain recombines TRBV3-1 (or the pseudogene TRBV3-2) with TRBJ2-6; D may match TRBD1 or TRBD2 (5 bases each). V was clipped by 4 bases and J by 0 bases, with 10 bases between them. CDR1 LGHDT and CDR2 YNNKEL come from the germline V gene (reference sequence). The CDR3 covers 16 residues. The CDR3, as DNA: TGTGCCAGCAGCCGGGGACCGAGCTCTGGGGCCAACGTCCTGACTTTC. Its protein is CASSRGPSSGANVLTF.

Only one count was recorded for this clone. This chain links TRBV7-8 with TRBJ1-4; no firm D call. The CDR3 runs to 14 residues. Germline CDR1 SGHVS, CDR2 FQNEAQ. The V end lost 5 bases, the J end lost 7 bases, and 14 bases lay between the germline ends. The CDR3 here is CASSRDRVSEKLFF. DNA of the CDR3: TGTGCCAGCAGCCGTGATCGAGTGAGTGAAAAACTGTTTTTT.

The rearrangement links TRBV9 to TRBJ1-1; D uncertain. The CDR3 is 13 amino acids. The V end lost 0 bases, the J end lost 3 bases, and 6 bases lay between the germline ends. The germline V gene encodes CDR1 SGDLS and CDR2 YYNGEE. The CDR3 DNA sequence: TGTGCCAGCAGCGTAGAGGCGCACACTGAAGCTTTCTTT. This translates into CASSVEAHTEAFF. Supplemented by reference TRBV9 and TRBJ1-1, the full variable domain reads DSGVTQTPKHLITATGQRVTLRCSPRSGDLSVYWYQQSLDQGLQFLIQYYNGEERAKGNILERFSAQQFPDLHSELNLSSLELGDSALYFCASSVEAHTEAFFGQGTRLTVV.

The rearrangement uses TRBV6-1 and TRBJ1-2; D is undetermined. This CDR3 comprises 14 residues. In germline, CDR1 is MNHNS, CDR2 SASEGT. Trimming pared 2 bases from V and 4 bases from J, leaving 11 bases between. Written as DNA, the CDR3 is TGTGCCAGCAGTGAATTCAGTGTAGGCTATGGCTACACCTTC. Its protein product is CASSEFSVGYGYTF.

As DNA, the CDR3 is TGCGCCAGCAGTGAGTCGGGGGAAATGGGGTACTTC. Translation gives CASSESGEMGYF. The gene calls are TRBV10-2 and TRBJ2-7; D assignment may be TRBD1 or TRBD2 (5 bases each). The CDR3 totals 12 residues. The germline V gene has CDR1 WSHSY and CDR2 SAAADI. Trimming took 0 bases from V and 12 from J, leaving 12 bases between them.

The DNA for the CDR3 is TGTGCCAGCAGCTCCTCGACAGGGGTGGGCTACACCTTC. Translated, it gives CASSSSTGVGYTF. J is TRBJ1-2 and V is TRBV3-1 (or the pseudogene TRBV3-2); 8 bases align to TRBD1. Trimming at V came to 5 bases and at J to 8 bases, leaving 7 bases not matched to a gene. The CDR3 sequence is 13 residues long. Germline assignment: CDR1 LGHDT and CDR2 YNNKEL (reference sequence).

The CDR3 coding sequence is TGCAGTGCTAGTGATCCCCTAGCGGGGGGCACAGATACGCAGTATTTT. Protein sequence: CSASDPLAGGTDTQYF. The V call is TRBV20-1, the J call TRBJ2-3; 10 bases map to TRBD2. Germline loops: CDR1 DFQATT, CDR2 SNEGSKA (reference sequence). The CDR3 has 16 residues. The V segment lost 3 bases and the J segment 1 base; nucleotides outside the gene matches: 7.

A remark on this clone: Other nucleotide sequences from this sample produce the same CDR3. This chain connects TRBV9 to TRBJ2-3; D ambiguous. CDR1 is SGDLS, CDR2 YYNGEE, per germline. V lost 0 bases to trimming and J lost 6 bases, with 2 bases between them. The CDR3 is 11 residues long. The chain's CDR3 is CASSVGDTQYF. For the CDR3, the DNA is TGTGCCAGCAGCGTAGGGGATACGCAGTATTTT.

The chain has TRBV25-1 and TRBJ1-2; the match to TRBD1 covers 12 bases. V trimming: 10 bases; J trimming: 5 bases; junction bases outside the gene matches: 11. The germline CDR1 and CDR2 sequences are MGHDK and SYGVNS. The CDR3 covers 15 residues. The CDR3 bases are TGTGCCACCTTCGGGACAGGGGGCTTTCGATATGGCTACACCTTC. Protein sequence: CATFGTGGFRYGYTF.

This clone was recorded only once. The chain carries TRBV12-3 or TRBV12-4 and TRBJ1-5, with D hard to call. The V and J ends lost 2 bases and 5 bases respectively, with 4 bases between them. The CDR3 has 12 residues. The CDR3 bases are TGTGCCAGCAGTTTAACCGATCAGCCCCAGCATTTT. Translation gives CASSLTDQPQHF.

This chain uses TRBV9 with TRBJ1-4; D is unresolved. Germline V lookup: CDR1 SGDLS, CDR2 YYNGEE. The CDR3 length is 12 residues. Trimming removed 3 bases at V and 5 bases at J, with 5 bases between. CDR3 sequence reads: CASSASNEKLFF. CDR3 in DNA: TGTGCCAGCAGCGCTTCAAATGAAAAACTGTTTTTT.